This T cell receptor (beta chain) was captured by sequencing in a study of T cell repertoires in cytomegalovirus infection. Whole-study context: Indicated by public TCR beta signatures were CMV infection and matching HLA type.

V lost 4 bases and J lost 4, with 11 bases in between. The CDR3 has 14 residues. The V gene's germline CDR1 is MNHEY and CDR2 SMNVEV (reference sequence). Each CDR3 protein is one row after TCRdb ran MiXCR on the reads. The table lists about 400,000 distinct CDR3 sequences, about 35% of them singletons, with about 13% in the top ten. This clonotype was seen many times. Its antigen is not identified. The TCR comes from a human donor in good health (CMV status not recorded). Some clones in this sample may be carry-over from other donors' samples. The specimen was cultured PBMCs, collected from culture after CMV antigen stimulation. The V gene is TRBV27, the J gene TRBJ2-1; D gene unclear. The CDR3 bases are TGTGCCAGCAGTTCCCAGGACCCATACAATGAGCAGTTCTTC. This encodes CASSSQDPYNEQFF.